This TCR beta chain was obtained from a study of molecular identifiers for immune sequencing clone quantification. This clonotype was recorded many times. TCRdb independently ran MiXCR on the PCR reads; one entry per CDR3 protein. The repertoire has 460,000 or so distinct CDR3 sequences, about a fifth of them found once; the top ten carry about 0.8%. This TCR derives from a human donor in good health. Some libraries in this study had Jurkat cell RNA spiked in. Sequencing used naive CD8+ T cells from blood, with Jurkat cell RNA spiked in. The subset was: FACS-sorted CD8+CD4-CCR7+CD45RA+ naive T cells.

The CDR3 coding sequence is TGCAGTGCTCCGGGACTCGACACTAACTCCTACGAGCAGTACTTC. It yields the protein CSAPGLDTNSYEQYF. This chain links TRBV20-1 with TRBJ2-7, with D perhaps matching TRBD2 (6 bases). V dropped 5 bases and J dropped 0 bases, with 17 bases sitting between them. The germline CDR1 and CDR2 sequences are DFQATT and SNEGSKA (reference sequence). The CDR3 has 15 residues.